The clone carrying this T cell receptor (beta chain) has a handful of counts. The target antigen is unknown. V dropped 6 bases and J dropped 8 bases, with 13 bases sitting between them. Germline CDR1 is SEHNR and CDR2 is FQNEAQ (reference sequence). CDR3 length: 12 amino acids. The sample belongs to a study of spatial heterogeneity in lung cancer. Findings and caveats of the study: Relative to follow-up, resection was when ubiquitous expanded tumor TCRs appeared more in blood.

Described time point: sample taken at primary tumor resection. The donor group consisted of 55 to 85 patients who had untreated, early-stage non-small cell lung cancer. Unsorted tumor, nontumor lung tissue or cryopreserved PBMC supplied the whole RNA. A unique molecular identifier was attached to every TCR cDNA molecule. TCRdb reprocessed the 5' RACE reads via MiXCR and lists one record per CDR3 protein. This table holds nearly 80,000 distinct CDR3 sequences, 8% found once. This receptor was taken from a male donor with early-stage non-small cell lung cancer. The chain uses TRBV7-9 and TRBJ1-2; TRBD1 is a possible D gene (5 bases). The starting material was PBMCs, obtained at surgery. The CDR3 spells CASSPPGDGYTF. CDR3 nucleotide sequence: TGTGCCAGCAGTCCTCCGGGGGACGGCTACACCTTC. Supplemented by reference TRBV7-9 and TRBJ1-2, the full variable domain reads DTGVSQNPRHKITKRGQNVTFRCDPISEHNRLYWYRQTLGQGPEFLTYFQNEAQLEKSRLLSDRFSAERPKGSFSTLEIQRTEQGDSAMYLCASSPPGDGYTFGSGTRLTVV.